This TCR beta chain was captured by sequencing in a study of T cells in Graves' hyperthyroidism and ophthalmopathy (dated by TCRdb to the late 2010s). Notes on the research overall: Peripheral blood samples were taken at the time of initial diagnosis, prior to any treatment. TCR V-J signatures able to tell the groups apart were searched for in a discovery cohort of 90 to 100 patients, of whom roughly 42 had Graves' ophthalmopathy and 57 had stable Graves' hyperthyroidism. The 100 discovery patients were divided at random into training and test sets in a 7:3 ratio. An independent validation cohort of under 20 hyperthyroidism patients and about 16 patients who later progressed to ophthalmopathy tested prospective prediction of ophthalmopathy. Thyroid tissue and blood T-cell repertoires from several Graves' hyperthyroidism patients were also compared in the study. After blood sampling, hyperthyroidism patients were treated with methimazole at a starting dose of 30 mg daily, and ophthalmopathy patients were treated with high-dose intravenous methylprednisolone. The paper reports TCR Vbeta CDR3 sequencing of some 140 peripheral blood samples: approximately 41 ophthalmopathy, about 75 hyperthyroidism and around 17 progressor patients.

A patient counted as having stable Graves' hyperthyroidism if no progression to ophthalmopathy occurred over 18 months of follow-up. The hyperthyroidism patients were between 18 and 65 years old and newly diagnosed, with a disease duration of less than 2 months. Any patient with an uncontrolled infection, another autoimmune disease, pregnancy or lactation was excluded. Clinical symptoms, serum thyroxine and TRAb, thyroid ultrasound, and orbital computed tomography formed the basis for the diagnoses. PBMCs were isolated from approximately 10 ml of fresh peripheral blood by Ficoll-Paque density gradient centrifugation. Trizol reagent was used to extract total RNA, and RNA quality was then checked on an Agilent 2100 Bioanalyzer. The paper's findings and limits, for the study overall: Most expanded thyroid clonotypes (frequency above 0.001) were also detected in blood, a finding suggesting that blood repertoires may reflect thyroid immune responses. No statistical method was used to set the sample size in advance, and investigators knew the group allocation. A 13 V-J signature model separated ophthalmopathy from stable hyperthyroidism, with around 90% sensitivity and approximately 81% specificity in cross-validation and 80%/75% in testing. In validation, progression to ophthalmopathy was predicted by the model with roughly 69% sensitivity and roughly 72% specificity, a median of approximately 6.5 months before onset.

The TCR beta CDR3 regions were amplified from RNA transcripts. A first-round RT-PCR of the TCR CDR3 used the HTBI primer set with the Qiagen OneStep RT-PCR kit. The libraries were constructed in a second round of multiplex PCR and then size-selected and purified. Sequencing of the libraries was done on an Illumina HiSeq2000 using paired-end 100 bp reads. The paper's data handling went like this. SOAPnuke was used to process the raw data, with reads discarded if the reads contained adapters or uncalled bases, had a mean Phred below 15, or lacked an exact constant-primer or identifier match. High-quality paired reads were merged using COPE v1.2.5, and each unique nucleotide sequence was defined as a clonotype. MiTCR v1.1 was used to align the clonotypes against IMGT TRBV, TRBD and TRBJ reference segments. Analysis was restricted to V-J combinations with a frequency above 0.0001, which covered about 99% of repertoires. The TCS score was defined as the ratio of F50 (clonal expansion) to E x V (chaos), calculated using BLOSUM62-based TCRdist between CDR3 peptides within each V-J. Welch's t-statistics and random forest reduced around 550 V-J features to around 14, which were used in a naive Bayes classifier (R e1071). Using fastp at Q25 and MiXCR, TCRdb reprocessed the public reads and kept productive beta chains. Merged by CDR3 protein, the rows form single entries marked with the most common genes and DNA. The V and J calls come from TCRdb's annotation, not from the publication. This sample holds about 480,000 distinct CDR3 sequences; under 15% were observed only once. The biggest ten clones account for 15% to 20% of the sample.

The germline V gene specifies SGDLS as CDR1 and YYNGEE as CDR2. Relative to germline, V is 4 bases shorter and J is 0 bases shorter, with 10 bases between their ends. Reading from cysteine to phenylalanine, the CDR3 counts 14 amino acids. Left in the record is the CDR3 DNA by itself, 42 bases read in frame from the first base. In its sample, this clonotype was seen many times. What antigen it recognizes has not been identified. No qualities accompany the bases; no much larger clone lies one base away. Material for sequencing was blood. This receptor was taken from a woman between 18 and 29 years old with Graves' hyperthyroidism. The chain links TRBV9 with TRBJ1-1; matching of 5 bases hints at TRBD1 as the D gene. This receptor has the CDR3 CASSSTTVNTEAFF. The DNA sequence is TGTGCCAGCAGCTCTACGACAGTGAACACTGAAGCTTTCTTT.